These 29 T cell receptor beta chains originate from one sample sequenced in a study of shared clonotypes between healthy human individuals. TCRdb's copy holds only in-frame clones and misses some; the assay was immunoSEQ multiplex PCR. The data show fewer than 600,000 clones, more than 75% seen once. Specimen: PBMCs. These receptors came from a woman in her 40s in good health. Some clones in this sample may be carry-over from other donors' samples.

To note about this clone: At the DNA level, this CDR3 is encoded by other sequences in the same sample as well. V and J are TRBV19 and TRBJ2-7, with a tentative D call TRBD1 (6 bases). The V end was cut by 3 bases, the J end by 0 bases, with 12 bases between. Germline CDR1 reads LNHDA; CDR2 reads SQIVND (reference sequence). CDR3 length: 15 amino acids. The DNA for the CDR3 is TGTGCCAGTAGTATTGGGCCAGGGGACTCCTACGAGCAGTACTTC. Translated: CASSIGPGDSYEQYF.

The V call is TRBV6-1, the J call TRBJ2-7, with TRBD2 matching 11 bases. The CDR3 length is 16 residues. Germline-derived CDR1 and CDR2 are MNHNS and SASEGT. V gave up 2 bases and J gave up 3 bases; unmatched junction bases: 6. The CDR3: CASSEFSGRAGYEQYF. Written as DNA, the CDR3 is TGTGCCAGCAGTGAATTTAGCGGGAGGGCCGGCTACGAGCAGTACTTC.

This rearrangement joins TRBV9 to TRBJ1-3; tentative D call: TRBD1 (5 bases). Trimming removed 0 bases from V and 3 bases from J, with 7 bases in between. CDR1 is SGDLS, CDR2 YYNGEE, per germline. The CDR3 runs 14 residues. This chain's CDR3 is CASSVGTSGNTIYF. CDR3 DNA sequence: TGTGCCAGCAGCGTAGGGACAAGTGGAAACACCATATATTTT. Full variable domain (missing parts from reference TRBV9 and TRBJ1-3): DSGVTQTPKHLITATGQRVTLRCSPRSGDLSVYWYQQSLDQGLQFLIQYYNGEERAKGNILERFSAQQFPDLHSELNLSSLELGDSALYFCASSVGTSGNTIYFGEGSWLTVV.

V usage is TRBV6-4 and J usage is TRBJ2-3; 13 bases line up with TRBD2. There are 15 residues in the CDR3. CDR1 MRHNA and CDR2 SNTAGT come from the germline V gene. V dropped 2 bases and J dropped 4; count of bases not matched to a gene: 0. The DNA for the CDR3 is TGTGCCAGCAGTGACGGGACTAGCGGGGCAGATACGCAGTATTTT. This translates into CASSDGTSGADTQYF.

J is TRBJ1-4 and V is TRBV4-1; D call uncertain. V shed 2 bases and J shed 0 bases, with 7 bases lying between them. This CDR3 has 15 residues. Per germline, CDR1 MGHRA and CDR2 YSYEKL. The CDR3 here is CASSQQEATNEKLFF. The CDR3 nucleotides read TGCGCCAGCAGCCAACAGGAGGCAACTAATGAAAAACTGTTTTTT.

The J gene is TRBJ2-7, the V gene TRBV19, with 10 bases fitting TRBD1. J was trimmed by 4 bases and V by 4 bases; bases with no gene match: 7. The germline V gene has CDR1 LNHDA and CDR2 SQIVND (reference sequence). CDR3 length equals 15 residues. The CDR3 sequence: CASSNWGQGTYEQYF. CDR3 nucleotide sequence: TGTGCCAGTAGTAACTGGGGACAGGGGACTTACGAGCAGTACTTC.

The chain recombines TRBV5-1 with TRBJ2-7; D may be TRBD2 (7 bases). The CDR3 totals 15 residues. Trimming stripped 4 bases from V and 2 bases from J, with 16 bases between. Germline V gene lookup returns CDR1 SGHRS and CDR2 YFSETQ. The CDR3 is CASSQAGEGAYEQYF. CDR3 DNA sequence: TGCGCCAGCAGCCAGGCCGGGGAGGGGGCCTACGAGCAGTACTTC.

The genes are TRBV9 and TRBJ2-7; TRBD1 matches at 7 bases. V shed 4 bases, J shed 2 bases, and the junction held 6 bases outside the gene matches. Looked up from germline, CDR1 is SGDLS and CDR2 is YYNGEE. There are 14 residues in the CDR3. The CDR3 region has the DNA TGTGCCAGCAGCTTCTCTACAGGGGCCTACGAGCAGTACTTC. It encodes CASSFSTGAYEQYF.

This rearrangement joins TRBV4-2 to TRBJ2-3; 9 bases line up with TRBD2. J gave up 5 bases and V 0 bases, and 12 bases lay outside the gene matches. Germline V CDR1 and CDR2: LGHNA, YNFKEQ. This CDR3 contains 18 residues. The CDR3: CASSQEPGVAGVQDTQYF. The CDR3, as DNA: TGTGCCAGCAGCCAAGAACCCGGTGTAGCGGGAGTTCAAGATACGCAGTATTTT.

This clone was seen at least ten times. This chain joins TRBV6-1 and TRBJ2-1, with a weak D call TRBD1 (5 bases). The germline CDR1 and CDR2 sequences are MNHNS and SASEGT. The CDR3 contains 15 residues. V dropped 4 bases and J dropped 2 bases, with 12 bases sitting between them. CDR3 sequence (DNA): TGTGCCAGCAGTGCGGGCAGGGATGCCTACAATGAGCAGTTCTTC. Its protein is CASSAGRDAYNEQFF.

A note on this clone: A much larger clone lies one base from this, so it may be a read error. Distinct nucleotide sequences in the sample also encode this CDR3. V and J are TRBV19 and TRBJ2-5; 7 bases match TRBD1. This CDR3 is built from 15 residues. The V segment lost 5 bases and the J segment 1 base; nucleotides outside the gene matches: 7. CDR1 is LNHDA and CDR2 is SQIVND in the germline V gene (reference sequence). In nucleotides, the CDR3 is TGTGCCAGTAGTTCTGCTGACAGGGTCCAAGAGACCCAGTACTTC. Protein: CASSSADRVQETQYF.

This clone occurred many times. J is TRBJ2-1 and V is TRBV7-9; 14 positions agree with TRBD2. The germline V gene has CDR1 SEHNR and CDR2 FQNEAQ (reference sequence). Trimming removed 5 bases from V and 9 bases from J; junction bases left unmatched: 9. The CDR3 consists of 16 residues. CDR3 protein: CASSRAGTSGRGEQFF. Here the CDR3 DNA reads TGTGCCAGCAGCAGAGCCGGGACTAGCGGGAGAGGTGAGCAGTTCTTC.

The rearrangement joins TRBV6-5 to TRBJ1-1; a weak D match, TRBD1 (6 bases). This CDR3 has 13 residues. Between the trimmed V and J ends, which lost 8 bases and 3 bases, there was a span of 13 bases. Germline assignment: CDR1 MNHEY and CDR2 SVGAGI. CDR3 nucleotide sequence: TGTGCCAGCGGGGGGCAGGAGGACACTGAAGCTTTCTTT. Amino acids: CASGGQEDTEAFF.

In DNA form, the CDR3 reads TGCGCCAGCTCGCCACTAGCGGGAGGCACAGATACGCAGTATTTT. Amino acids: CASSPLAGGTDTQYF. The V and J genes are TRBV23-1 and TRBJ2-3; 11 bases map to TRBD2. TRBV23-1 is an open reading frame whose function is uncertain. The CDR3 consists of 15 residues. The trim removed 8 bases at V and 1 base at J, leaving 5 bases unmatched.

This chain uses TRBV5-1 with TRBJ1-2; 8 nucleotides match TRBD1. V trimming: 4 bases; J trimming: 4 bases; junction bases outside the gene matches: 9. The CDR3 length is 15 residues. CDR1 is SGHRS, CDR2 YFSETQ, per germline. CDR3 amino acids: CASSIQGGMGYGYTF. The CDR3 region has the DNA TGCGCCAGCAGCATACAGGGGGGCATGGGCTATGGCTACACCTTC.

The rearrangement links TRBV4-1 to TRBJ2-6; D unresolved. With 1 base removed from V and 0 bases from J, the gap between germline ends came to 10 bases. This CDR3 region has 17 residues. Germline V lookup: CDR1 MGHRA, CDR2 YSYEKL. This CDR3 is CASSQGQVGSGANVLTF. The CDR3 DNA reads TGCGCCAGCAGCCAAGGGCAGGTCGGCTCTGGGGCCAACGTCCTGACTTTC.

The rearrangement uses TRBV6-1 and TRBJ2-7, with 9 nucleotides matching TRBD2. Germline loops: CDR1 MNHNS, CDR2 SASEGT. The J segment lost 0 bases and the V segment lost 4 bases, leaving 4 bases of the junction unmatched. The CDR3 length is 15 residues. Here the CDR3 reads CASSGGGRGSYEQYF. CDR3 in DNA: TGTGCCAGCAGTGGGGGCGGGAGGGGCTCCTACGAGCAGTACTTC.

CDR3 loop: CASSQDEGQGVDEQYF. CDR3 DNA: TGTGCCAGCAGCCAAGACGAGGGGCAGGGCGTCGACGAGCAGTACTTC. J is TRBJ2-7 and V is TRBV7-2; either TRBD1 or TRBD2 may fit D (5 bases each). V lost 5 bases, J lost 5 bases, and 22 bases lay in between. This CDR3 has 16 residues. Germline CDR1 is SGHTA and CDR2 is FQGNSA.

This chain links TRBV6-5 with TRBJ1-4; weak D call: TRBD1 (6 bases). The ends were cut back, 0 bases at V and 7 bases at J, with 15 bases in the middle. This CDR3 has 16 residues. Per germline, CDR1 MNHEY and CDR2 SVGAGI. DNA of the CDR3: TGTGCCAGCAGTTACTCCTGGGACACCGTTCGTGAAAAACTGTTTTTT. Protein sequence: CASSYSWDTVREKLFF.

V gene TRBV6-1 combines with J gene TRBJ1-5; TRBD1 aligns across 7 bases. V trimming: 0 bases; J trimming: 2 bases; junction bases outside the gene matches: 10. Germline values: CDR1 MNHNS, CDR2 SASEGT. The CDR3 spans 18 residues. In nucleotides, the CDR3 is TGTGCCAGCAGTGAAGCTCACCGGAGGGGGCTCGGCAATCAGCCCCAGCATTTT. Translated, it gives CASSEAHRRGLGNQPQHF.

The chain couples TRBV28 to TRBJ1-5; D perhaps matches TRBD1 (5 bases). V lost 6 bases and J 3 bases, leaving 18 bases between the germline ends. This CDR3 spans 16 amino acids. Germline V gives CDR1 MDHEN, CDR2 SYDVKM. CDR3 loop: CASSIGRTTINQPQHF. CDR3 nucleotides: TGTGCCAGCAGCATCGGCCGGACAACCATCAATCAGCCCCAGCATTTT.

The gene calls are TRBV7-3 and TRBJ2-1, with 12 bases aligning to TRBD2. CDR1 is SGHTA, CDR2 FQGTGA, per germline. The length of the CDR3 is 16 residues. Trimming took 4 bases from V and 6 from J; bases not matched to a gene: 7. The CDR3: CASSSRTSGTLNEQFF. CDR3 in DNA: TGTGCCAGCAGCTCGCGGACTAGCGGGACCCTCAATGAGCAGTTCTTC.

The chain has TRBV2 and TRBJ2-7; TRBD1 is a possible D gene (8 bases). CDR3 length: 15 residues. V was cut by 6 bases and J by 2 bases, with 17 bases left in between. Germline lookup yields CDR1 SNHLY and CDR2 FYNNEI. In DNA, the CDR3 is TGTGCCAGCAGGGCAGACAGGGGACTAACCTACGAGCAGTACTTC. Translating gives CASRADRGLTYEQYF.

This clone turned up a few times. This chain connects TRBV28 to TRBJ1-4; possible D gene TRBD1, 5 bases. This CDR3 region has 14 residues. CDR1 and CDR2 from the germline V gene are MDHEN and SYDVKM. V gave up 5 bases and J gave up 4 bases, with 11 bases separating them. CDR3 nucleotides: TGTGCCAGCAGTCTGCAAGGACATAATGAAAAACTGTTTTTT. This sequence encodes CASSLQGHNEKLFF.

CDR3 sequence (DNA): TGTGCCAGCAGTCCTGGGGGGGGTTACAATGAGCAGTTCTTC. It translates to CASSPGGGYNEQFF. V is TRBV7-6 and J is TRBJ2-1, with TRBD2 matching 7 bases. Trimming removed 6 bases from V and 4 bases from J; junction bases left unmatched: 6. The CDR3 has 14 residues. Germline V gene data show CDR1 as SGHVS and CDR2 as FNYEAQ.

The chain employs TRBV11-1 and TRBJ1-3; a weak D match, TRBD1 (5 bases). V dropped 5 bases and J dropped 0 bases, with 14 bases sitting between them. CDR3 size: 16 residues. CDR1 SGHAT and CDR2 FQDESV come from the germline V gene (reference sequence). CDR3 amino acids: CASSPLRARSGNTIYF. CDR3 sequence (DNA): TGTGCCAGCAGCCCACTCAGGGCACGCTCTGGAAACACCATATATTTT.

The chain employs TRBV2 and TRBJ2-7; 13 bases map to TRBD2. J lost 5 bases, V lost 6 bases, and 4 bases had no gene match. CDR1 SNHLY and CDR2 FYNNEI come from the germline V gene. The CDR3 loop spans 14 amino acids. The CDR3 DNA is TGTGCCAGCAGCTGGACTAGCGGGAGTAACGAGCAGTACTTC. It translates to CASSWTSGSNEQYF. Full variable domain (remainder filled in from reference TRBV2 and TRBJ2-7): EPEVTQTPSHQVTQMGQEVILRCVPISNHLYFYWYRQILGQKVEFLVSFYNNEISEKSEIFDDQFSVERPDGSNFTLKIRSTKLEDSAMYFCASSWTSGSNEQYFGPGTRLTVT.

CDR3 bases: TGTGCCAGTACCGACAGAGATAGCAATCAGCCCCAGCATTTT. Protein: CASTDRDSNQPQHF. This chain joins TRBV19 and TRBJ1-5, with D maybe TRBD1 (5 bases). The CDR3 runs to 14 residues. V was trimmed by 7 bases and J by 0 bases, leaving 10 bases between them. CDR1 is LNHDA and CDR2 is SQIVND in the germline V gene (reference sequence).

The V and J genes are TRBV5-1 and TRBJ2-7; maybe TRBD1 (6 bases). V was clipped by 1 base and J by 2 bases, with 7 bases between them. This CDR3 contains 13 residues. Germline V gene sequence: CDR1 SGHRS, CDR2 YFSETQ. As DNA, the CDR3 is TGCGCCAGCAGCTTGCGACAGGCCTACGAGCAGTACTTC. The encoded protein is CASSLRQAYEQYF.